These 11 T cell receptor beta chains were sequenced from one sample in a study of blood T cells in healthy people across ages. The use of a sample-barcoded 5' primer and a J-beta primer mix characterized a second PCR of roughly 7 to 12 cycles. MiXCR, run by TCRdb on the 5' RACE reads, gives a single entry per CDR3 protein. Counted here are 1.5 million to 2 million distinct CDR3 sequences, roughly 27% occurring once; the ten biggest clones make up 6.5% to 8.5%. Sequencing was done on a sample of blood. These receptor sequences come from a woman in her twenties or thirties in good health.

This clonotype came up a few times. Germline and junction disagree at one end, which may indicate a read error. J is TRBJ1-4 and V is TRBV3-1, with D unclear. Germline assignment: CDR1 LGHDT and CDR2 YNNKEL (reference sequence). The CDR3 is made up of 17 amino acids. The CDR3: CASSRPAAGTTNEKRFF. The CDR3 DNA sequence: TGTGCCAGCAGCCGCCCGGCGGCCGGAACAACTAATGAAAAACGGTTTTTT.

This clonotype was detected a few times. This chain uses TRBV5-1 with TRBJ2-5; TRBD2 aligns across 8 bases. The CDR3 runs 16 residues. The J segment lost 4 bases and the V segment lost 1 base, leaving 9 bases of the junction unmatched. Germline V gene sequence: CDR1 SGHRS, CDR2 YFSETQ. The CDR3 DNA follows: TGCGCCAGCAGCTTGCCGGCGGGGGGACCTATAGAGACCCAGTACTTC. This encodes CASSLPAGGPIETQYF. Based on the CDR3 plus reference TRBV5-1 and TRBJ2-5, the full variable domain is KAGVTQTPRYLIKTRGQQVTLSCSPISGHRSVSWYQQTPGQGLQFLFEYFSETQRNKGNFPGRFSGRQFSNSRSEMNVSTLELGDSALYLCASSLPAGGPIETQYFGPGTRLLVL.

The genes are TRBV5-1 and TRBJ2-7; 10 bases fit TRBD2. V lost 4 bases, J lost 9 bases, and 10 bases stayed unmatched. Germline loops: CDR1 SGHRS, CDR2 YFSETQ. The CDR3 is made up of 14 amino acids. This CDR3 is CASSIGLAEGGQYF. As DNA, the CDR3 is TGCGCCAGCAGCATCGGACTAGCGGAAGGAGGGCAGTACTTC.

This clonotype has more than one count but fewer than ten. The CDR3: CASSPGPRGVTQYF. The CDR3, as DNA: TGTGCCAGCAGTCCGGGCCCTCGGGGGGTTACGCAGTATTTT. V and J are TRBV7-2 and TRBJ2-3, with TRBD2 identical over 7 bases. Germline trimming cut 6 bases from V and 8 bases from J; bases unmatched to any gene: 11. CDR3 length equals 14 residues. Germline V CDR1 and CDR2: SGHTA, FQGNSA.

This clonotype has at least ten counts. This chain uses TRBV4-1 with TRBJ2-7; possible D gene TRBD2, 6 bases. Trimming left V 3 bases short and J 5 bases short, with 17 bases between. The length of the CDR3 is 15 residues. Germline CDR1 is MGHRA and CDR2 is YSYEKL. For the CDR3, the DNA is TGCGCCAGCAGCCAGTCTCCCCTAGCGACCCACGAGCAGTACTTC. It specifies CASSQSPLATHEQYF.

The rearrangement links TRBV12-3 or TRBV12-4 to TRBJ1-1; D is uncertain. There are 14 residues in the CDR3. The V end was cut by 3 bases, the J end by 11 bases, with 19 bases between. The CDR3 loop is CASSLTVDLKTAFF. DNA of the CDR3: TGTGCCAGCAGTTTGACCGTGGACCTAAAGACGGCTTTCTTT.

About this clonotype: A much larger clone lies a single base off, so this may be a read error. V usage is TRBV29-1 and J usage is TRBJ2-3, with D unresolved. Trimming shortened V by 8 bases and J by 5 bases, and 14 bases separated the two germline ends. This CDR3 comprises 12 residues. From germline, CDR1 is SQVTM and CDR2 ANQGSEA. CDR3 DNA: TGCAGCATTGCCCGAGAGAGAGATACGCAGTATTTT. It translates to CSIARERDTQYF.

The chain couples TRBV2 to TRBJ2-1; 10 bases map to TRBD2. CDR1 is SNHLY and CDR2 is FYNNEI in the germline V gene. The CDR3 has 15 amino acids. Germline trimming cut 3 bases from V and 7 bases from J; bases unmatched to any gene: 6. In nucleotides, the CDR3 is TGTGCCAGCAGTGACTCTAGCGGGAGCGCGAATGAGCAGTTCTTC. Translated: CASSDSSGSANEQFF.

This clonotype occurred once. The chain has TRBV7-9 and TRBJ2-5; D may be TRBD2 (6 bases). The CDR3 length is 16 residues. V lost 5 bases and J 5 bases, leaving 21 bases between the germline ends. Germline V lookup: CDR1 SEHNR, CDR2 FQNEAQ (reference sequence). The CDR3 sequence is CASSPRVSAGHETQYF. The CDR3 DNA reads as TGTGCCAGCAGCCCTCGGGTCTCAGCGGGCCATGAGACCCAGTACTTC.

This clonotype was counted a few times. This chain uses TRBV29-1 with TRBJ1-2, with D possibly TRBD1 on 5 matching bases. Trimming stripped 3 bases from V and 7 bases from J, with 15 bases between. The CDR3 length is 13 residues. CDR1 and CDR2 from the germline V gene are SQVTM and ANQGSEA. CDR3 residues: CSVEPSVGAGYTF. The CDR3 DNA is TGCAGCGTTGAGCCCTCGGTCGGGGCTGGCTACACCTTC. Looking up the rest from reference TRBV29-1 and TRBJ1-2 gives the full variable domain: SAVISQKPSRDICQRGTSLTIQCQVDSQVTMMFWYRQQPGQSLTLIATANQGSEATYESGFVIDKFPISRPNLTFSTLTVSNMSPEDSSIYLCSVEPSVGAGYTFGSGTRLTVV.

This clonotype was seen more than once but under ten times. The chain recombines TRBV10-3 with TRBJ2-5; tentative D call: TRBD2 (6 bases). The germline gives CDR1 ENHRY, CDR2 SYGVKD. The CDR3 runs 13 residues. V was cut by 4 bases and J by 5 bases, with 11 bases left in between. This chain's CDR3 is CAISGGVRETQYF. CDR3 coding DNA: TGTGCCATCAGTGGGGGGGTCCGCGAGACCCAGTACTTC.